The 20 T cell receptor beta chains below all came from one sample that was sequenced in a study of blood T cells in healthy people across ages. It was with a sample-barcoded 5' primer and a J-beta primer mix that a second PCR of roughly 7 to 12 cycles was run. TCRdb ran MiXCR on the 5' RACE reads and lists one entry per CDR3 protein. Of more than 800,000 distinct CDR3 sequences detected, under 35% appear once; the ten largest clones hold approximately 15%. The sequencing input was blood. The receptors were gathered from a woman older than 75 in good health.

The rearrangement joins TRBV12-3 or TRBV12-4 to TRBJ1-1; D is uncertain. The CDR3 has 15 residues. Trimming pared 2 bases from V and 1 base from J, leaving 11 bases between. CDR3 region: CASSLSLWGNTEAFF. In DNA form, the CDR3 reads TGTGCCAGCAGTTTATCCTTATGGGGGAACACTGAAGCTTTCTTT.

This clonotype was seen many times. This sequence joins TRBV20-1 and TRBJ2-5; tentative D call: TRBD2 (6 bases). CDR3 length equals 12 residues. Looked up from germline, CDR1 is DFQATT and CDR2 is SNEGSKA (reference sequence). Deletions cut 6 bases from V and 4 bases from J, with 12 bases between. The chain's CDR3 is CSAPGRAETQYF. DNA for the CDR3: TGCAGTGCGCCCGGGAGAGCAGAGACCCAGTACTTC.

This clonotype was seen ten or more times. This sequence joins TRBV20-1 and TRBJ2-7; 10 nucleotides agree with TRBD1. CDR1 is DFQATT, CDR2 SNEGSKA, per germline (reference sequence). The CDR3 has 14 amino acids. J was trimmed by 3 bases and V by 4 bases; bases with no gene match: 6. In DNA form, the CDR3 reads TGCAGTGCTAAAAGGACAGGGGGGAGCTACGAGCAGTACTTC. It is translated as CSAKRTGGSYEQYF.

The V gene is TRBV12-3 or TRBV12-4, the J gene TRBJ2-3; D is undetermined. The CDR3 runs to 14 residues. Trimming removed 7 bases at V and 4 bases at J, with 15 bases between. Written as DNA, the CDR3 is TGTGCCAGCATTCACCGGGTGGGCCCAGATACGCAGTATTTT. It translates to CASIHRVGPDTQYF.

This clonotype was detected only a few times. This could be a read error, since a much larger clone is one nucleotide away. The chain uses TRBV20-1 and TRBJ2-1; 10 bases agree with TRBD2. Judging by the DNA end, TRBJ2-7 fits better; the J call may be wrong. The CDR3 covers 16 residues. Germline V CDR1 and CDR2: DFQATT, SNEGSKA (reference sequence). In nucleotides, the CDR3 is TGCAGTGCTAGAGATCTGGCTAGCGGGGGCTACAATGAGCAGTACTTC. Translated, it gives CSARDLASGGYNEQYF.

This chain connects TRBV4-2 to TRBJ1-3, with 8 bases matching TRBD1. Germline V gene sequence: CDR1 LGHNA, CDR2 YNFKEQ. Trimming took 4 bases from V and 8 from J; bases not matched to a gene: 10. CDR3 length: 15 amino acids. The chain's CDR3 is CASSPEGQGAHTIYF. The CDR3 DNA reads as TGTGCCAGCAGCCCAGAGGGGCAGGGGGCGCACACCATATATTTT.

This clonotype was counted a few times. One base away lies a much larger clone, so this may be a sequencing read error. Here the CDR3 reads CSARGYGGPGEQFF. CDR3 sequence (DNA): TGCAGTGCTAGAGGGTACGGGGGGCCCGGTGAGCAGTTCTTC. The V call is TRBV20-1, the J call TRBJ2-1; D might be TRBD2 (7 bases). The CDR3 totals 14 residues. Germline loops: CDR1 DFQATT, CDR2 SNEGSKA (reference sequence). Deletions cut 1 base from V and 9 bases from J, with 16 bases between.

This chain joins TRBV5-6 and TRBJ1-1, with unresolved D. Germline CDR1 SGHDT, CDR2 YYEEEE. This CDR3 has 14 amino acids. V shed 3 bases and J shed 5 bases, with 14 bases lying between them. The CDR3 DNA sequence: TGTGCCAGCAGCTCGCCATTTATGGGGACTGAAGCTTTCTTT. Translation: CASSSPFMGTEAFF.

In this sample, this clonotype turned up many times. V is TRBV9 and J is TRBJ2-1, with 16 positions matching TRBD2. This CDR3 is 16 amino acids long. J was trimmed by 8 bases and V by 4 bases; bases with no gene match: 6. Germline V gene data show CDR1 as SGDLS and CDR2 as YYNGEE. CDR3: CASSLGLAGGPHEQFF. DNA of the CDR3: TGTGCCAGCAGCCTGGGACTAGCGGGGGGGCCCCATGAGCAGTTCTTC.

This chain joins TRBV29-1 and TRBJ2-3; 10 nucleotides agree with TRBD2. CDR1 is SQVTM and CDR2 is ANQGSEA in the germline V gene. The CDR3 spans 16 residues. The junction had 7 bases not matched to a gene; V was cut back by 3 bases and J by 1 base. The CDR3 protein is CSVDPLAGDGTDTQYF. The CDR3 DNA reads TGCAGCGTTGACCCGCTAGCGGGAGACGGCACAGATACGCAGTATTTT.

This clonotype showed up many times. This chain joins TRBV10-3 and TRBJ2-7; 7 nucleotides agree with TRBD2. V shed 3 bases and J 3 bases; nucleotides not matched to a gene: 11. Germline CDR1 reads ENHRY; CDR2 reads SYGVKD. The CDR3 is 16 residues long. CDR3 DNA: TGTGCCATCAGTGATCCCAGCGGGGCCGGAATCTACGAGCAGTACTTC. This encodes CAISDPSGAGIYEQYF.

The rearrangement joins TRBV30 to TRBJ2-5; D is unresolved. CDR1 GTSNPN and CDR2 SVGIG come from the germline V gene (reference sequence). This CDR3 is built from 14 residues. V lost 3 bases, J lost 11 bases, and 22 bases lay in between. This chain's CDR3 is CAWSRLGLTSEQYF. CDR3 sequence (DNA): TGTGCCTGGAGCCGCCTGGGGTTGACTTCTGAGCAGTACTTC.

In this sample, this clonotype turned up many times. V and J are TRBV20-1 and TRBJ2-3, with 8 bases lining up with TRBD1. CDR1 is DFQATT and CDR2 is SNEGSKA in the germline V gene (reference sequence). The CDR3 covers 14 residues. V shed 6 bases, J shed 3 bases, and the junction held 8 bases outside the gene matches. CDR3 region: CSARTGTPTDTQYF. The CDR3 DNA reads as TGCAGTGCAAGGACAGGGACCCCAACAGATACGCAGTATTTT.

This clonotype was counted only a few times. V is TRBV20-1 and J is TRBJ2-3, with 11 bases identical to TRBD2. Trimming at V came to 6 bases and at J to 1 base, leaving 3 bases not matched to a gene. The CDR3 sequence is 14 residues long. Germline CDR1 DFQATT, CDR2 SNEGSKA (reference sequence). The CDR3 loop reads CSAVAGGGTDTQYF. The CDR3 DNA reads TGCAGTGCCGTAGCGGGGGGGGGCACAGATACGCAGTATTTT.

At least ten counts were recorded for this clonotype. The chain uses TRBV11-2 and TRBJ1-4; D is possibly TRBD1 (5 bases). This CDR3 comprises 14 residues. In germline, CDR1 is SGHAT, CDR2 FQNNGV. Trimming left V 5 bases short and J 7 bases short, with 14 bases between. CDR3 amino acids: CASSPGGEGEKLFF. CDR3 sequence (DNA): TGTGCCAGCAGCCCGGGAGGGGAGGGTGAAAAACTGTTTTTT.

This clonotype was seen a handful of times. The germline gene is not matched at one end of the junction; a read error may be the cause. This rearrangement joins TRBV7-9 to TRBJ1-4; unclear D gene. Germline V CDR1 and CDR2: SEHNR, FQNEAQ (reference sequence). This CDR3 contains 14 residues. Here the CDR3 DNA reads TGTACCAGCAGCTTAGAGGCGACTGATGAAAAACTGTTTTTT. Protein: CTSSLEATDEKLFF.

This clonotype was observed at least ten times. The rearrangement links TRBV27 to TRBJ2-4; D not resolved. V lost 2 bases to trimming and J lost 3 bases, with 17 bases between them. CDR1 is MNHEY and CDR2 is SMNVEV in the germline V gene (reference sequence). This CDR3 spans 17 amino acids. The CDR3 DNA follows: TGTGCCAGCAGTTTAAAGGTTGAGGAATGGGGCAAAAACATTCAGTACTTC. Protein sequence: CASSLKVEEWGKNIQYF.

The rearrangement uses TRBV19 and TRBJ2-3; D is ambiguous. V lost 3 bases to trimming and J lost 7 bases, with 11 bases between them. Looked up from germline, CDR1 is LNHDA and CDR2 is SQIVND (reference sequence). The CDR3 runs 13 residues. In nucleotides, the CDR3 is TGTGCCAGTAGTATGGGTCTTATTTATACGCAGTATTTT. This sequence encodes CASSMGLIYTQYF.

This clonotype has ten or more counts. This chain links TRBV21-1 with TRBJ2-1; the table calls TRBD2, which could not be checked here. TRBV21-1 has pseudogene status. This CDR3 is 20 amino acids long. In DNA form, the CDR3 reads TGTGCCAGCAGCAGAAGGGGACGGTCTAGCGGGGGGGCAGGTCTCGATGAGCAGTTCTTC. Translating it yields CASSRRGRSSGGAGLDEQFF.

This clonotype was seen many times. The rearrangement joins TRBV7-6 to TRBJ1-2; tentative D call: TRBD1 (6 bases). Trimming cost V 1 base and J 5 bases, with 11 bases left between them. This CDR3 comprises 14 residues. CDR1 and CDR2 from the germline V gene are SGHVS and FNYEAQ. The CDR3 loop reads CASSLGGGSYGYTF. The CDR3 nucleotides read TGTGCCAGCAGCTTAGGAGGGGGATCTTATGGCTACACCTTC.